One sample yielded the 15 T cell receptor beta chains listed below, sequenced in a study of cytomegalovirus exposure and HLA in healthy donors (TCRdb year 2017). Library generation was performed with the immunoSEQ multiplex PCR assay. For the multiplex PCR, a mixture combining 60 forward primers for TCR Vbeta segments and 13 reverse primers for TCR Jbeta segments was used. TCRdb holds this immuneACCESS table with in-frame rearrangements only. Some clones are missing; in checked studies, unresolved V genes explain under half, and the rest has no known cause. The sample table shows approximately 170,000 clones, and 85% are seen once. The ten biggest clones cover 1% of the sample. What was sequenced was PBMCs. Every receptor here comes from a boy aged 2 to 10 in good health and CMV-seronegative.

Remarks on this clone: This sample includes further DNA sequences coding for the same CDR3. The CDR3 sequence is CASSLGRNNSPLHF. The CDR3 DNA reads TGTGCCAGCAGTTTAGGCAGGAATAATTCACCCCTCCACTTT. This chain connects TRBV28 to TRBJ1-6; D unresolved. Germline CDR1 and CDR2: MDHEN and SYDVKM. The CDR3 is 14 residues long. Between the trimmed V and J ends, which lost 2 bases and 5 bases, there was a span of 7 bases.

The chain uses TRBV6-1 and TRBJ2-5, with TRBD2 matching 7 bases. V shed 6 bases and J 2 bases; nucleotides not matched to a gene: 9. Looked up from germline, CDR1 is MNHNS and CDR2 is SASEGT. This CDR3 has 15 residues. The CDR3 sequence is CASSTAGDPQETQYF. The CDR3 DNA is TGTGCCAGCAGCACCGCGGGGGACCCGCAAGAGACCCAGTACTTC.

V usage is TRBV28 and J usage is TRBJ2-1; D may be TRBD2 (5 bases). The CDR3 has 16 residues. Trimming removed 3 bases from V and 4 bases from J, with 16 bases in between. Germline V gene lookup returns CDR1 MDHEN and CDR2 SYDVKM. In nucleotides, the CDR3 is TGTGCCAGCAGTTTTAGGTCGGGATGGGCATACAATGAGCAGTTCTTC. It encodes CASSFRSGWAYNEQFF.

The chain links TRBV2 to TRBJ2-7, with a tentative D call TRBD1 (6 bases). V was pared by 6 bases and J by 0 bases, with 15 bases between. The germline CDR1 and CDR2 sequences are SNHLY and FYNNEI. CDR3 length: 15 amino acids. The CDR3 protein is CASSAPTGSSYEQYF. Written as DNA, the CDR3 is TGTGCCAGCAGCGCCCCTACAGGGAGCTCCTACGAGCAGTACTTC.

The V and J genes are TRBV7-9 and TRBJ2-1, with D perhaps TRBD1 (5 bases). CDR1 and CDR2 (germline): SEHNR, FQNEAQ (reference sequence). The CDR3 is 16 amino acids. Deletions cut 1 base from V and 3 bases from J, with 13 bases between. This chain's CDR3 is CASSLDVRVHYNEQFF. In DNA form, the CDR3 reads TGTGCCAGCAGCTTAGACGTCAGGGTTCACTACAATGAGCAGTTCTTC.

This clone is a singleton in its sample. The chain links TRBV27 to TRBJ1-5, with TRBD1 matching over 7 bases. J was trimmed by 1 base and V by 6 bases; bases with no gene match: 6. Germline V CDR1 and CDR2: MNHEY, SMNVEV (reference sequence). CDR3 length equals 15 residues. The DNA for the CDR3 is TGTGCCAGCAGCCATGGGACAGAAAGCAATCAGCCCCAGCATTTT. Protein product: CASSHGTESNQPQHF.

V is TRBV5-6 and J is TRBJ1-2; D remains unclear. V gave up 0 bases and J gave up 0 bases, with 12 bases separating them. CDR1 and CDR2 from the germline V gene are SGHDT and YYEEEE. The length of the CDR3 is 16 residues. This chain's CDR3 is CASSLDAVSANYGYTF. CDR3 nucleotide sequence: TGTGCCAGCAGCTTGGACGCCGTCTCAGCTAACTATGGCTACACCTTC.

V usage is TRBV7-8 and J usage is TRBJ2-1; D not certain. This CDR3 has 13 amino acids. The V end was cut by 7 bases, the J end by 5 bases, with 12 bases between. CDR1 is SGHVS, CDR2 FQNEAQ, per germline. The CDR3 coding sequence is TGTGCCAGCAAACTCGACTGGAACAATGAGCAGTTCTTC. Its protein is CASKLDWNNEQFF.

This clone was recorded once. V usage is TRBV5-1 and J usage is TRBJ2-2; a weak D match, TRBD1 (5 bases). Germline assignment: CDR1 SGHRS and CDR2 YFSETQ. V was trimmed by 1 base and J by 2 bases, leaving 12 bases between them. CDR3 size: 16 residues. CDR3 residues: CASSLKGQGNTGELFF. DNA of the CDR3: TGCGCCAGCAGCTTGAAGGGGCAGGGCAACACCGGGGAGCTGTTTTTT.

This clone was counted only a few times. CDR3 DNA: TGTGCCAGCTCACCGGTAGCGGGACAGGGACATCCTGGCTACACCTTC. Translated: CASSPVAGQGHPGYTF. The chain couples TRBV18 to TRBJ1-2; 9 bases align to TRBD1. Germline CDR1 reads KGHSH; CDR2 reads LQKENI. This CDR3 is built from 16 residues. V shed 3 bases, J shed 7 bases, and the junction held 12 bases outside the gene matches.

The rearrangement uses TRBV29-1 and TRBJ2-3; tentative D call: TRBD1 (5 bases). Germline V lookup: CDR1 SQVTM, CDR2 ANQGSEA. With 0 bases removed from V and 1 base from J, the gap between germline ends came to 11 bases. This CDR3 comprises 15 residues. CDR3 nucleotide sequence: TGCAGCGTTGAAGATAGAACAGGTGGCACAGATACGCAGTATTTT. This gives the protein CSVEDRTGGTDTQYF.

The chain couples TRBV5-4 to TRBJ2-5; the D gene is possibly TRBD2 (5 bases). CDR1 is SGHNT, CDR2 YYREEE, per germline (reference sequence). Between the trimmed V and J ends, which lost 2 bases and 0 bases, there was a span of 11 bases. This CDR3 region has 15 residues. DNA for the CDR3: TGTGCCAGCAGCTTAGGCCCGACTAACCAAGAGACCCAGTACTTC. This sequence encodes CASSLGPTNQETQYF. The full variable domain, in which reference TRBV5-4 and TRBJ2-5 provide the parts outside the CDR3, is ETGVTQSPTHLIKTRGQQVTLRCSSQSGHNTVSWYQQALGQGPQFIFQYYREEENGRGNFPPRFSGLQFPNYSSELNVNALELDDSALYLCASSLGPTNQETQYFGPGTRLLVL.

This clone has a single count. The chain carries TRBV5-1 and TRBJ2-3; TRBD1 is a possible D gene (6 bases). V was pared by 4 bases and J by 0 bases, with 12 bases between. This CDR3 is 15 amino acids long. CDR1 SGHRS and CDR2 YFSETQ come from the germline V gene. This CDR3 reads CASSPDSTSTDTQYF. The CDR3 DNA follows: TGCGCCAGCAGCCCGGACAGCACCAGCACAGATACGCAGTATTTT.

The CDR3 nucleotides are TGTGCCAGCAGCTTAGTAGCATCTAACAGGGGATATAGCAATCAGCCCCAGCATTTT. The encoded protein is CASSLVASNRGYSNQPQHF. This rearrangement joins TRBV7-9 to TRBJ1-5; 7 bases line up with TRBD1. This CDR3 has 19 residues. The V gene's germline CDR1 is SEHNR and CDR2 FQNEAQ (reference sequence). After removal of 1 base from V and 0 bases from J, the junction contained 12 bases not matched to a gene.

V usage is TRBV5-6 and J usage is TRBJ1-1; no clear D. The V end lost 2 bases, the J end lost 4 bases, and 9 bases lay between the germline ends. CDR1 SGHDT and CDR2 YYEEEE come from the germline V gene. The CDR3 extends over 13 amino acids. The CDR3: CASSLREGTEAFF. In DNA, the CDR3 is TGTGCCAGCAGCTTAAGGGAGGGCACTGAAGCTTTCTTT.